Detailed here is one T cell receptor beta chain. Sequencing was performed with immunoSEQ multiplex PCR; in TCRdb, only in-frame clones are kept and a portion is missing. The sample consists of about 1.1 million clones, 70% to 80% of them appearing once. The data were taken from a study of shared clonotypes between healthy human individuals. CDR1 and CDR2 from the germline V gene are SGHTA and FQGNSA. This CDR3 is built from 13 residues. With 6 bases clipped from V and 6 bases from J, the junction kept 6 bases outside the gene matches. The sample consisted of memory CD4+ T cells from PBMCs. Subset here: CD45RA-negative fraction. The sequence was collected from a man aged 18 to 29 in good health. Some clones in this sample may be carry-over from other donors' samples. The V gene is TRBV7-2, the J gene TRBJ2-7, with 9 bases matching TRBD1. The DNA of the CDR3 is TGTGCCAGCAGTCCGCCGACAGGGGGCGAGCAGTACTTC. It codes for CASSPPTGGEQYF.